These T cell receptor beta chains were read from a single sample in a study of identical twins. TCRdb re-derived calls from the 5' RACE reads in MiXCR, one entry per CDR3 protein. The table lists 1.5 million to 2 million distinct CDR3 sequences, 32% of them singletons. Material: cord blood. Source of these receptors: a newborn girl in good health. Both conserved end residues are trimmed from each CDR3. Fields, in order: V gene, J gene, CDR3 protein.

>TRBV20-1|TRBJ1-1
SAADNLGTEAF
>TRBV5-1|TRBJ2-3
ASRTTGTTDTQY
>TRBV5-1|TRBJ2-5
ASSLALAGVSHNEQY
>TRBV10-3|TRBJ1-2
AISESSGTAYGCT
>TRBV19|TRBJ1-2
ASIGIGGNYGYT
>TRBV12-3/TRBV12-4|TRBJ2-7
ASRSNRHVYRAYEQY
>TRBV10-3|TRBJ1-2
AISATGTYGYT
>TRBV29-1|TRBJ2-3
SADPTTTSTDTQY
>TRBV7-9|TRBJ1-1
ASSRRTGQNTEAF
>TRBV7-9|TRBJ1-1
ASSSLGRRGTEAF
>TRBV25-1|TRBJ1-1
ASSETGWNTEAF
>TRBV20-1|TRBJ2-7
SARDIFRPYEQY
>TRBV14|TRBJ2-7
ASSRTRGEQY
>TRBV6-6|TRBJ2-1
ASSYSWDSDEQF
>TRBV10-3|TRBJ2-3
AISESYTDTQY
>TRBV5-6|TRBJ1-1
ASSPRGKSRLSEAF
>TRBV2|TRBJ2-7
ATDRDGSYEQY
>TRBV21-1|TRBJ2-6
ASSKASVSSGANVLT
>TRBV6-6|TRBJ2-3
ASDGQGATDTQY
>TRBV20-1|TRBJ2-7
SAPFPGTSFKEQY
>TRBV20-1|TRBJ1-4
SARGYRGDEKLF
>TRBV28|TRBJ2-2
ASSLGGDPYTGELF
>TRBV5-1|TRBJ2-3
AVRGGLTDTQY
>TRBV4-2|TRBJ1-2
ASSPSRLGAGNGYT
>TRBV5-1|TRBJ1-2
ASSLTGVSYGYT
>TRBV20-1|TRBJ1-5
SARQVRNQPQH
>TRBV10-3|TRBJ2-3
AISRASGGASTDTQY
>TRBV27|TRBJ2-5
ANSLFTGSQETQY
>TRBV2|TRBJ2-5
ASSDVIAGSQETQY
>TRBV20-1|TRBJ2-3
KNAGAGDFTDTQY
>TRBV6-5|TRBJ2-4
ASSYTHRGSAKNIQY
>TRBV5-1|TRBJ1-2
ASSFRTPNYGYT
>TRBV3-1|TRBJ2-1
ASSQPTSTPYNEQF
>TRBV2|TRBJ2-1
ASSERASGGYNEQF
>TRBV20-1|TRBJ2-7
SARDTWLADSYEQY
>TRBV12-3/TRBV12-4|TRBJ2-1
ASSFIRTSFSDEQF
>TRBV4-1|NA
ASSQVGQASRETQY
>TRBV20-1|TRBJ2-7
SAPSPADEQY
>TRBV7-2|TRBJ1-4
ASGQRGGEKLF
>TRBV11-2|TRBJ2-1
ASSLANRGGLYNEQF
>TRBV7-9|TRBJ2-3
ASSLGQGLAVADTQY
>TRBV4-1|TRBJ2-1
ASSQDPSGRANEQF
>TRBV5-5|TRBJ1-1
ASSLFRTGGTEAF
>TRBV20-1|TRBJ2-1
SAPRTSGRFLYNEQF
>TRBV7-9|TRBJ2-1
ASSLLGVAEQF
>TRBV12-3/TRBV12-4|TRBJ2-5
ASSFESGRVTYNEQY
>TRBV7-8|TRBJ2-1
ASSFATYNEQF
>TRBV11-2|TRBJ2-3
ASSPIQGFGTDTQY
>TRBV12-3/TRBV12-4|NA
ASSLWARGLLPNEQY
>TRBV28|TRBJ1-2
ASSPPPNYGYT
>TRBV14|TRBJ2-1
ASSRGLAGNNEQF
>TRBV4-1|TRBJ1-1
ASSQGLRDGSPNTEAF
>TRBV6-5|TRBJ2-7
ASSYGGSLFYEQY